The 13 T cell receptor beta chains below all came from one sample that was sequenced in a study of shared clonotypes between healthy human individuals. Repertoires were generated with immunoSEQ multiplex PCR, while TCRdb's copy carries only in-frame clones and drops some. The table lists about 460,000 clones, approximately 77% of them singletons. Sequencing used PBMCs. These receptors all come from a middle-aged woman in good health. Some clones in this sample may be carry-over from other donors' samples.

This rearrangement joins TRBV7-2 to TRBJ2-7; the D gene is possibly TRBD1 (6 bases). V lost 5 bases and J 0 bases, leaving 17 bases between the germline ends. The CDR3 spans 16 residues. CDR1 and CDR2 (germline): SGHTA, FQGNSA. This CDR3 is CASSLQQGWGSYEQYF. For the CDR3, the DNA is TGTGCCAGCAGCCTTCAACAGGGTTGGGGCTCCTACGAGCAGTACTTC.

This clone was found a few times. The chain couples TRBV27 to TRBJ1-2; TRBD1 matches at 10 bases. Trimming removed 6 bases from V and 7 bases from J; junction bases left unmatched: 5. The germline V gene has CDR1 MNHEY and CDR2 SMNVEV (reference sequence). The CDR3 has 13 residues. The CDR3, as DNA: TGTGCCAGCAGCCCCCGGGACAGGGGTGGCTACACCTTC. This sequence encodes CASSPRDRGGYTF.

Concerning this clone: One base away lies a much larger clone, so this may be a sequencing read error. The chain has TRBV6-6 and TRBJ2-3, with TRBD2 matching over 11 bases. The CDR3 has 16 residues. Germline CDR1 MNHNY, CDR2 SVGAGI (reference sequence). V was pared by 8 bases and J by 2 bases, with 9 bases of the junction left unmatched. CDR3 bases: TGTGCCAGCGGTATAAGGACTAGCGGGTACACAGATACGCAGTATTTT. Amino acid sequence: CASGIRTSGYTDTQYF.

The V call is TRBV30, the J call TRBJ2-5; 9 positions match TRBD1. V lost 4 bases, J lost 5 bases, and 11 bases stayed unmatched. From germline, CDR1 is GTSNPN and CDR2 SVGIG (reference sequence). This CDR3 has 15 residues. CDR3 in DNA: TGTGCCTGGATTACACGGGACAGGGAGGTGGAGACCCAGTACTTC. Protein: CAWITRDREVETQYF. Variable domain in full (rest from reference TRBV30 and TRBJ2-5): SQTIHQWPATLVQPVGSPLSLECTVEGTSNPNLYWYRQAAGRGLQLLFYSVGIGQISSEVPQNLSASRPQDRQFILSSKKLLLSDSGFYLCAWITRDREVETQYFGPGTRLLVL.

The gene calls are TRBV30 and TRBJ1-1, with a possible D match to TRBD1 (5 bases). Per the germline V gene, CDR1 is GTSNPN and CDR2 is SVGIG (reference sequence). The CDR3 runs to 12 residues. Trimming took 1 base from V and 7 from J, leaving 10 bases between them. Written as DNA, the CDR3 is TGTGCCTGGAGTGCCGACAGAGATGAAGCTTTCTTT. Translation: CAWSADRDEAFF.

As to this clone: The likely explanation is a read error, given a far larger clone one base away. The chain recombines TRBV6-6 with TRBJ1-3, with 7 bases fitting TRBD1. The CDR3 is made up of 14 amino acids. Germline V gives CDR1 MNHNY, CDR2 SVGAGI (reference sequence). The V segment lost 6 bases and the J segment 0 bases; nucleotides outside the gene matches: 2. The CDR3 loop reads CASSGTDSGNTIYF. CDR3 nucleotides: TGTGCCAGCAGCGGGACAGACTCTGGAAACACCATATATTTT.

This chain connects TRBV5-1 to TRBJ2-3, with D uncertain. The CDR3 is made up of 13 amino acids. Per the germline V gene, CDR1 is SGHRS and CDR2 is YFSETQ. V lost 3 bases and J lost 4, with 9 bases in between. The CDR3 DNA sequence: TGCGCCAGCAGCTCGGGTCCTGCAGATACGCAGTATTTT. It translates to CASSSGPADTQYF.

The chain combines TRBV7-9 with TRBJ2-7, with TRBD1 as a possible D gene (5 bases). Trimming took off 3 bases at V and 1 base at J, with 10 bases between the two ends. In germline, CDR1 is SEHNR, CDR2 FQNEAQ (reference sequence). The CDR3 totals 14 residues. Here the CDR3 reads CASSFQGRSYEQYF. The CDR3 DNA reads TGTGCCAGCAGCTTCCAGGGAAGGTCCTACGAGCAGTACTTC. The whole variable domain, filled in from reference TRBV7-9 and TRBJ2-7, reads DTGVSQNPRHKITKRGQNVTFRCDPISEHNRLYWYRQTLGQGPEFLTYFQNEAQLEKSRLLSDRFSAERPKGSFSTLEIQRTEQGDSAMYLCASSFQGRSYEQYFGPGTRLTVT.

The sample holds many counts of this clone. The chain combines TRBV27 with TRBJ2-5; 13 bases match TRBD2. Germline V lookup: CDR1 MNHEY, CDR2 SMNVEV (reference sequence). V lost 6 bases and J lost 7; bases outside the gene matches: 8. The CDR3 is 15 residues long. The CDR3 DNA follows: TGTGCCAGCAGCGTCGGACTAGCGGGAGAGGGGACCCAGTACTTC. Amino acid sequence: CASSVGLAGEGTQYF.

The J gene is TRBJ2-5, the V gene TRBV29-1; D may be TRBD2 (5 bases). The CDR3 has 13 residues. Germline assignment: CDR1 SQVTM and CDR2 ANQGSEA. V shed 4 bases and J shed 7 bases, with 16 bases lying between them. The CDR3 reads CSVGRPRDGTQYF. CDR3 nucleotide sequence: TGCAGCGTTGGCCGCCCGAGGGATGGGACCCAGTACTTC.

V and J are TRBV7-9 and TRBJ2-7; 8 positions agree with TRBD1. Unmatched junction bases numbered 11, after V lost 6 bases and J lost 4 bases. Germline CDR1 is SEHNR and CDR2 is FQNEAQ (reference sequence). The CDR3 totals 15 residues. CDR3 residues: CASSMGQGALYEQYF. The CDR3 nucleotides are TGTGCCAGCAGTATGGGCCAGGGGGCTCTATACGAGCAGTACTTC.

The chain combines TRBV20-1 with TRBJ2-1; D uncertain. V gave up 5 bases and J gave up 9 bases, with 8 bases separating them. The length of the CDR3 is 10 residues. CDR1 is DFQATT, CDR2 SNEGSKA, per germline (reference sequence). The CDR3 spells CSAGSIEQFF. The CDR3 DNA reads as TGCAGTGCTGGAAGCATTGAGCAGTTCTTC.

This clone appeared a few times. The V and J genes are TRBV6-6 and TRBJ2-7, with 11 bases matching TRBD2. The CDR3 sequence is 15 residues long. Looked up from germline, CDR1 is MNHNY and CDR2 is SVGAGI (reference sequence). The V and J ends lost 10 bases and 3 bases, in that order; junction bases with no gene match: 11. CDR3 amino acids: CATGTGTSGNYEQYF. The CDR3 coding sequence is TGTGCCACCGGGACAGGGACTAGCGGAAACTACGAGCAGTACTTC.